A single sample gave rise to the 19 T cell receptor beta chains below, sequenced in a study of cytomegalovirus exposure and HLA in healthy donors. Clones were sequenced by immunoSEQ multiplex PCR, and TCRdb holds only the in-frame ones, with some missing. This table holds 90,000 to 150,000 clones, approximately 87% found once. The source material was PBMCs. The receptors derive from a woman under 30 in good health and CMV-seropositive.

The CDR3 loop is CASSLDGKVPDTQYF. The CDR3, as DNA: TGCGCCAGCAGCTTGGACGGGAAGGTCCCAGATACGCAGTATTTT. J is TRBJ2-3 and V is TRBV5-1, with D tentatively TRBD2 (5 bases). The CDR3 covers 15 residues. Germline assignment: CDR1 SGHRS and CDR2 YFSETQ. Trimming removed 0 bases at V and 4 bases at J, with 12 bases between.

The chain recombines TRBV28 with TRBJ2-3, with 14 bases lining up with TRBD2. The CDR3 contains 18 residues. The trim removed 5 bases at V and 2 bases at J, leaving 9 bases unmatched. Germline V gene lookup returns CDR1 MDHEN and CDR2 SYDVKM. The CDR3 DNA reads as TGTGCCAGCAGTACTCCGGGACTAGCGGGAGACGCCACAGATACGCAGTATTTT. This codes for CASSTPGLAGDATDTQYF.

V usage is TRBV7-9 and J usage is TRBJ2-1; TRBD2 matches at 8 bases. J lost 4 bases, V lost 0 bases, and 8 bases had no gene match. The CDR3 contains 17 residues. Germline CDR1 SEHNR, CDR2 FQNEAQ (reference sequence). The CDR3 protein is CASSLANSGGRYNEQFF. CDR3 sequence (DNA): TGTGCCAGCAGCTTAGCTAACAGCGGGGGCCGGTACAATGAGCAGTTCTTC.

The V gene is TRBV11-2, the J gene TRBJ1-4; D may be TRBD1 (5 bases). CDR1 is SGHAT and CDR2 is FQNNGV in the germline V gene. This CDR3 spans 13 amino acids. Trimming removed 4 bases from V and 8 bases from J, with 11 bases in between. CDR3 sequence: CASSSRKGEKLFF. CDR3 DNA sequence: TGTGCCAGCAGCTCCAGAAAGGGGGAAAAACTGTTTTTT.

The chain employs TRBV5-6 and TRBJ1-2; D not certain. The CDR3 runs to 15 residues. Germline values: CDR1 SGHDT, CDR2 YYEEEE. V was clipped by 2 bases and J by 8 bases, with 19 bases between them. The CDR3 here is CASSLGTLAIRGYTF. In DNA, the CDR3 is TGTGCCAGCAGCTTAGGTACATTAGCCATCCGGGGCTACACCTTC.

This clone has only one observation. The chain has TRBV6-5 and TRBJ1-5; TRBD1 matches 9 bases. The CDR3 spans 15 residues. The J segment lost 2 bases and the V segment lost 5 bases, leaving 4 bases of the junction unmatched. Germline CDR1 is MNHEY and CDR2 is SVGAGI. CDR3 loop: CASSTQGAGNQPQHF. CDR3 sequence (DNA): TGTGCCAGCAGTACACAGGGGGCTGGCAATCAGCCCCAGCATTTT.

By frequency in the sample, this clone is medium-sized. J is TRBJ1-1 and V is TRBV5-1; D not certain. Germline CDR1 SGHRS, CDR2 YFSETQ. V was clipped by 5 bases and J by 1 base, with 9 bases between them. The CDR3 covers 13 residues. The CDR3 sequence: CASRRVGNTEAFF. CDR3 nucleotides: TGCGCCAGCAGGCGGGTGGGGAACACTGAAGCTTTCTTT.

This chain connects TRBV9 to TRBJ2-1; 9 positions match TRBD1. CDR3 size: 17 residues. The germline V gene encodes CDR1 SGDLS and CDR2 YYNGEE. V lost 0 bases to trimming and J lost 2 bases; unmatched junction nucleotides: 6. In DNA, the CDR3 is TGTGCCAGCAGCGTAGGGACAGGGGTAAAAACCTACAATGAGCAGTTCTTC. Amino acids: CASSVGTGVKTYNEQFF. Full variable domain (remainder filled in from reference TRBV9 and TRBJ2-1): DSGVTQTPKHLITATGQRVTLRCSPRSGDLSVYWYQQSLDQGLQFLIQYYNGEERAKGNILERFSAQQFPDLHSELNLSSLELGDSALYFCASSVGTGVKTYNEQFFGPGTRLTVL.

V usage is TRBV2 and J usage is TRBJ2-6, with D maybe TRBD1 (6 bases). The germline V and J ends were trimmed by 4 bases and 0 bases, with 16 bases remaining between them. CDR1 is SNHLY and CDR2 is FYNNEI in the germline V gene. The CDR3 covers 18 residues. CDR3 sequence: CASSVKTGSSSGANVLTF. The CDR3 nucleotides are TGTGCCAGCAGTGTTAAGACAGGAAGTAGCTCTGGGGCCAACGTCCTGACTTTC.

This chain connects TRBV27 to TRBJ1-1; D not resolved. Looked up from germline, CDR1 is MNHEY and CDR2 is SMNVEV (reference sequence). The V end was cut by 9 bases, the J end by 5 bases, with 16 bases between. The CDR3 is 13 amino acids. In DNA form, the CDR3 reads TGTGCCAGTCAATTTACTCCCGGGACTGAAGCTTTCTTT. This translates into CASQFTPGTEAFF.

The chain combines TRBV9 with TRBJ1-5, with TRBD1 as a possible D gene (5 bases). There are 15 residues in the CDR3. The germline V and J ends were trimmed by 2 bases and 8 bases, with 17 bases remaining between them. Per germline, CDR1 SGDLS and CDR2 YYNGEE. This CDR3 is CASSVQGVWGEPQHF. The CDR3 region has the DNA TGTGCCAGCAGCGTCCAGGGTGTGTGGGGGGAGCCCCAGCATTTT.

The gene calls are TRBV27 and TRBJ2-6, with unresolved D. V was pared by 0 bases and J by 2 bases, with 14 bases between. Germline V gene data show CDR1 as MNHEY and CDR2 as SMNVEV (reference sequence). This CDR3 is built from 18 residues. As DNA, the CDR3 is TGTGCCAGCAGTTTATCTTTCCCGGGTGGAGCTGGGGCCAACGTCCTGACTTTC. Amino acid sequence: CASSLSFPGGAGANVLTF.

The rearrangement links TRBV30 to TRBJ2-1, with 10 nucleotides matching TRBD2. Germline values: CDR1 GTSNPN, CDR2 SVGIG (reference sequence). The trim removed 5 bases at V and 2 bases at J, leaving 6 bases unmatched. The CDR3 contains 15 residues. The chain's CDR3 is CAWVAGTSAYNEQFF. CDR3 in DNA: TGTGCCTGGGTAGCCGGGACTAGCGCCTACAATGAGCAGTTCTTC.

The chain couples TRBV9 to TRBJ2-2; the match to TRBD1 covers 7 bases. Germline V gene data show CDR1 as SGDLS and CDR2 as YYNGEE. With V trimmed by 4 bases and J by 4 bases, 4 bases remained unmatched. This CDR3 region has 14 residues. The CDR3 sequence is CASSTRTGTGELFF. CDR3 DNA: TGTGCCAGCAGCACCCGGACAGGCACCGGGGAGCTGTTTTTT.

The rearrangement uses TRBV6-5 and TRBJ1-2, with TRBD1 as a possible D gene (6 bases). Per germline, CDR1 MNHEY and CDR2 SVGAGI. The CDR3 covers 15 residues. Trimming removed 6 bases at V and 2 bases at J, with 16 bases between. The chain's CDR3 is CASSPTPTGNYGYTF. The DNA for the CDR3 is TGTGCCAGCAGCCCCACCCCGACAGGCAACTATGGCTACACCTTC.

The V and J genes are TRBV7-8 and TRBJ2-3, with D possibly TRBD2 on 5 matching bases. Germline V gene data show CDR1 as SGHVS and CDR2 as FQNEAQ. V was trimmed by 6 bases and J by 1 base, leaving 11 bases between them. The CDR3 runs to 14 residues. CDR3 loop: CASRTGLGTDTQYF. For the CDR3, the DNA is TGTGCCAGCAGAACTGGACTGGGCACAGATACGCAGTATTTT.

The chain recombines TRBV7-9 with TRBJ2-2; maybe TRBD1 (6 bases). Germline V lookup: CDR1 SEHNR, CDR2 FQNEAQ (reference sequence). This CDR3 spans 18 amino acids. With 2 bases removed from V and 0 bases from J, the gap between germline ends came to 16 bases. Written as DNA, the CDR3 is TGTGCCAGCAGCTTATTCGTTGGACAGCTGTCGAACACCGGGGAGCTGTTTTTT. This translates into CASSLFVGQLSNTGELFF. Based on the CDR3 plus reference TRBV7-9 and TRBJ2-2, the full variable domain is DTGVSQNPRHKITKRGQNVTFRCDPISEHNRLYWYRQTLGQGPEFLTYFQNEAQLEKSRLLSDRFSAERPKGSFSTLEIQRTEQGDSAMYLCASSLFVGQLSNTGELFFGEGSRLTVL.

This clone was counted a few times. The rearrangement uses TRBV18 and TRBJ1-2; D remains unclear. This CDR3 spans 14 amino acids. V gave up 3 bases and J gave up 1 base, with 9 bases separating them. Germline V gene data show CDR1 as KGHSH and CDR2 as LQKENI. CDR3 residues: CASSPSTGNYGYTF. The CDR3 DNA is TGTGCCAGCTCACCTTCTACCGGTAACTATGGCTACACCTTC.

This chain connects TRBV30 to TRBJ2-2; D remains unclear. V lost 2 bases and J lost 8, with 6 bases in between. There are 11 residues in the CDR3. CDR1 is GTSNPN, CDR2 SVGIG, per germline (reference sequence). Here the CDR3 DNA reads TGTGCCTGGAGTCCTAGTGGGGAGCTGTTTTTT. It encodes CAWSPSGELFF. The whole variable domain, filled in from reference TRBV30 and TRBJ2-2, reads SQTIHQWPATLVQPVGSPLSLECTVEGTSNPNLYWYRQAAGRGLQLLFYSVGIGQISSEVPQNLSASRPQDRQFILSSKKLLLSDSGFYLCAWSPSGELFFGEGSRLTVL.